A selection of T cell receptor beta chains follows, all from one sample in a study of technical replicates of blood from several donors. Some clones are missing from TCRdb's copy, which holds only in-frame ones; the method was immunoSEQ multiplex PCR. This table holds 55,000 to 65,000 clones, roughly 90% found once. The material sequenced was PBMCs. These receptor sequences come from a human donor in good health. Some clones in this sample may be carry-over from other donors' samples. Each CDR3 is given with its conserved first and last residue. The D gene is left open where the match is weak. Not all rows give a size; the values are once, few, many and, for expanded clones, a class.

v_call	clone_size	d_call	j_call	cdr3_nt	cdr3_aa
TRBV4-1	.	.	TRBJ1-1	TGCGCCAGCAGCCAAGATAGGGGGACTGAAGCTTTCTTT	CASSQDRGTEAFF
TRBV5-1	.	.	TRBJ2-3	TGCGCCAGCAGCTTGAGAACTAGCACAGATACGCAGTATTTT	CASSLRTSTDTQYF
TRBV7-6	.	TRBD2	TRBJ2-3	TGTGCCAGCAGCTGGCCTAGCGGGGGGGATGCTAGCACAGATACGCAGTATTTT	CASSWPSGGDASTDTQYF
TRBV2	.	.	TRBJ2-5	TGTGCCAGCAGTGATCCCAGACAGCCAAAAGAGACCCAGTACTTC	CASSDPRQPKETQYF
TRBV7-3	.	TRBD2	TRBJ2-5	TGTGCCAGCAGCTCGGGACTAGCGGGGGGGCCGGAGACCCAGTACTTC	CASSSGLAGGPETQYF
TRBV11-3	.	TRBD2	TRBJ2-1	TGTGCCAGCAGCCGACCTCGACTAGCGGGAGATGGCGAGCAGTTCTTC	CASSRPRLAGDGEQFF
TRBV11-2	.	TRBD1	TRBJ1-2	TGTGCCAGCAGCCCGGGACAGGGGATTAACTATGGCTACACCTTC	CASSPGQGINYGYTF
TRBV5-8	.	TRBD1	TRBJ2-7	TGTGCCAGCAGTTCCGGGACAGGGGGCTACGAGCAGTACTTC	CASSSGTGGYEQYF
TRBV7-2	.	TRBD2	TRBJ2-3	TGTGCCAGCAAATTACCTAGCGGGAGTCTGTATTTT	CASKLPSGSLYF
TRBV18	few	TRBD1	TRBJ1-3	TGTGCCAGCTCACCGGAGCAGGGACAGGGAAACACCATATATTTT	CASSPEQGQGNTIYF
TRBV6-5	.	.	TRBJ2-1	TGTGCCAGCAGTTACTCGACTAACCACTACAATGAGCAGTTCTTC	CASSYSTNHYNEQFF
TRBV5-1	.	TRBD2	TRBJ2-1	TGCGCCAGCAGCGACAGACTAGCGGGGGGTTTATTAAATGAGCAGTTCTTC	CASSDRLAGGLLNEQFF
TRBV11-3	.	TRBD1	TRBJ2-1	TGTGCCAGCAGTCCCGGGGCAGGGGGCCTTACGAAACCAAACAATGAGCAGTTCTTC	CASSPGAGGLTKPNNEQFF
TRBV7-2	.	TRBD1	TRBJ1-2	TGTGCCAGCAGCTTAGGGAGGGGGCAAGTCTATGGCTACACCTTC	CASSLGRGQVYGYTF
TRBV28	.	TRBD1	TRBJ1-5	TGTGCCAGCAGAGACAGGGGGGACCATTTT	CASRDRGDHF
TRBV15	.	.	TRBJ1-5	TGTGCCACCCTGACACTTGATAGCAATCAGCCCCAGCATTTT	CATLTLDSNQPQHF
TRBV4-2	once	TRBD1	TRBJ2-2	TGTGCCAGCAGCCCTAGGACAGGGGACACCGGGGAGCTGTTTTTT	CASSPRTGDTGELFF
TRBV19	once	TRBD1	TRBJ1-3	TGTGCCAGTAGTGGCCCCGGGACAGACCTCTCTGGAAACACCATATATTTT	CASSGPGTDLSGNTIYF
TRBV29-1	.	.	TRBJ2-1	TGCAGTGCCACCCGTCAGGAGCAGTTCTTC	CSATRQEQFF
TRBV28	.	.	TRBJ2-5	TGTGCCAGCAGTCGGCCGACAGGATCCTCGCTAGAGGAGACCCAGTACTTC	CASSRPTGSSLEETQYF
TRBV6-6	.	.	TRBJ1-4	TGTGCCAGCAGCGCCCCGCGGGGAATTAATGAAAAACTGTTTTTT	CASSAPRGINEKLFF
TRBV9	.	.	TRBJ2-1	TGTGCCAGCAGCGTAGACAGGCTGAACAATGAGCAGTTCTTC	CASSVDRLNNEQFF
TRBV7-2	once	TRBD1	TRBJ2-3	TGTGCCAGCAGCCAACCGGGACAGGGGGCTCATACGCAGTATTTT	CASSQPGQGAHTQYF